This TCR beta chain derives from a study of persistence of HIV-infected CD4 T cells. Regarding the study as a whole: TCR analyses could not target the rare provirus-carrying CMV-responding cells. Proviral oligoclonality tracked with TCR oligoclonality within the same sorted cells.

This was the immunoSEQ version 4 assay in survey mode. TCRdb keeps only in-frame clones here, not all; method: immunoSEQ multiplex PCR. Among about 20,000 clones listed, about 60% were seen once. Cells were stimulated with overlapping HIV-1 Gag 15-mer peptides. Sorting selected CD4+ T cells upregulating both CD40 ligand and CD69. For at least 4 years, plasma HIV-1 RNA was undetectable (<50 copies/mL). CD8-depleted PBMCs were stimulated more than 15 hours with anti-CD28/CD49d costimulation, CD40-blocking antibody and enfuvirtide. To note about this clone: Its antigen is as yet unknown.

Trimming shortened V by 1 base and J by 0 bases, and 13 bases separated the two germline ends. The CDR3 length is 16 residues. Germline V lookup: CDR1 SNHLY, CDR2 FYNNEI. The starting material was CD4+ T cells sorted from PBMCs after roughly 19-hour stimulation, obtained from a patient who received antiretroviral therapy. The V gene is TRBV2, the J gene TRBJ2-7; possibly TRBD1 for D (6 bases). The TCR sequence derives from an adult woman with HIV who was CMV-seropositive. CDR3 loop: CASSEGAGALSYEQYF. DNA of the CDR3: TGTGCCAGCAGTGAAGGGGCAGGGGCCCTCTCCTACGAGCAGTACTTC.